Listed below are T cell receptor beta chains from one sample, sequenced in a study of cytomegalovirus exposure and HLA in healthy donors. Libraries were prepared by immunoSEQ multiplex PCR; TCRdb keeps only in-frame clonotypes and omits some of them. The repertoire has under 150,000 clones, around 75% of them found once; the top ten carry nearly 9.5%. The material sequenced was PBMCs. Source of these receptors: a woman aged 45-60 years in good health and CMV-seropositive. Each CDR3 is given with its conserved first and last residue. D genes are given only for firm matches. Where a row states a size, it is once, few, many or the class of an expanded clone; other rows omit it.

V	J	D	length	size	CDR3	DNA
TRBV13	TRBJ2-1	-	15	-	CASSFEGTGYNEQFF	TGTGCCAGCAGCTTCGAGGGAACGGGCTACAATGAGCAGTTCTTC
TRBV5-1	TRBJ2-7	-	15	-	CASSTGQPASYEQYF	TGCGCCAGCAGCACCGGACAGCCCGCCTCCTACGAGCAGTACTTC
TRBV5-1	TRBJ1-3	TRBD1	17	-	CASSLKGQGESGNTIYF	TGCGCCAGCAGCTTGAAGGGACAGGGGGAATCTGGAAACACCATATATTTT
TRBV19	TRBJ2-2	-	15	-	CASSSGPGTSGELFF	TGTGCCAGTAGTTCGGGTCCCGGGACATCCGGGGAGCTGTTTTTT
TRBV6-1	TRBJ2-7	TRBD2	14	few	CASSAGGGTYEQYF	TGTGCCAGCAGTGCGGGCGGGGGGACCTACGAGCAGTACTTC
TRBV19	TRBJ1-5	TRBD1	13	-	CASRDRAAQPQHF	TGTGCCAGTAGAGACAGGGCGGCTCAGCCCCAGCATTTT
TRBV4-2	TRBJ2-3	-	14	-	CASSQDFSDDTQYF	TGTGCCAGCAGCCAAGATTTTAGCGATGATACGCAGTATTTT
TRBV7-9	TRBJ2-1	-	16	-	CASSLIHRGGTNEQFF	TGTGCCAGCAGCCTAATTCACAGGGGGGGGACCAATGAGCAGTTCTTC
TRBV27	TRBJ2-5	TRBD1	14	few	CASSRTGIEETQYF	TGTGCCAGCAGTCGGACAGGGATTGAAGAGACCCAGTACTTC
TRBV28	TRBJ2-5	TRBD1	13	-	CASSDTGGEEQYF	TGTGCCAGCAGTGATACAGGGGGTGAGGAGCAGTACTTC
TRBV5-4	TRBJ2-3	TRBD2	19	once	CASSRYGTSGRHRTDTQYF	TGTGCCAGCAGCCGATATGGGACTAGCGGGAGGCATCGCACAGATACGCAGTATTTT
TRBV2	TRBJ1-1	-	15	-	CASSEWAGLNTEAFF	TGTGCCAGCAGTGAATGGGCAGGGCTGAACACTGAAGCTTTCTTT
TRBV2	TRBJ2-2	-	15	-	CASTLDRLNTGELFF	TGTGCCAGCACCCTAGACAGATTAAACACCGGGGAGCTGTTTTTT
TRBV10-3	TRBJ1-4	TRBD1	16	-	CAISENTGQSNEKLFF	TGTGCCATCAGTGAAAATACGGGACAGTCTAATGAAAAACTGTTTTTT
TRBV4-3	TRBJ2-2	-	18	-	CASSQDSFLGSNTGELFF	TGCGCCAGCAGCCAAGATAGTTTCCTCGGGTCGAACACCGGGGAGCTGTTTTTT
TRBV15	TRBJ2-5	TRBD2	19	few	CATSRGTGTRDVAQETQYF	TGTGCCACCAGCAGAGGTACCGGGACTAGAGACGTGGCCCAAGAGACCCAGTACTTC
TRBV27	TRBJ1-5	-	17	-	CASSPRGARRGNQPQHF	TGTGCCAGCAGTCCCCGTGGGGCGAGAAGGGGCAATCAGCCCCAGCATTTT
TRBV7-9	TRBJ1-4	-	17	few	CSSSLGNTGSPNEKLFF	TGTTCCAGCAGCTTAGGAAACACAGGGTCCCCTAATGAAAAACTGTTTTTT
TRBV7-2	TRBJ2-5	TRBD2	16	-	CASSFVGTSGQETQYF	TGTGCCAGCAGCTTTGTAGGGACTAGCGGGCAAGAGACCCAGTACTTC
TRBV6-5	TRBJ1-2	-	13	once	CASSNRDHYGYTF	TGTGCCAGCAGTAACAGGGATCACTATGGCTACACCTTC
TRBV18	TRBJ2-7	-	12	-	CASSLAVNEQYF	TGTGCCAGCTCACTAGCGGTAAACGAGCAGTACTTC
TRBV6-4	TRBJ2-5	TRBD1	15	-	CASSSGQGPQETQYF	TGTGCCAGCAGTTCCGGACAGGGCCCCCAAGAGACCCAGTACTTC
TRBV5-1	TRBJ2-1	TRBD2	14	-	CASTASGSYNEQFF	TGCGCCAGCACCGCTAGCGGGAGTTACAATGAGCAGTTCTTC
TRBV4-1	TRBJ2-7	TRBD2	16	-	CASSQDPLAVTYEQYF	TGCGCCAGCAGCCAAGACCCACTAGCGGTCACCTACGAGCAGTACTTC
TRBV25-1	TRBJ1-3	-	14	-	CASSDWDREDTIYF	TGTGCCAGCAGTGATTGGGATAGGGAGGACACCATATATTTT
TRBV15	TRBJ2-7	-	15	-	CATSRPGGLTYEQYF	TGTGCCACCAGCAGGCCCGGGGGGCTCACCTACGAGCAGTACTTC
TRBV6-1	TRBJ1-1	TRBD1	13	-	CASSQLDRTEAFF	TGTGCCAGCAGCCAACTGGACAGGACTGAAGCTTTCTTT
TRBV7-8	TRBJ1-1	-	13	-	CASRTGGGTEAFF	TGTGCCAGCAGGACGGGGGGGGGCACTGAAGCTTTCTTT
TRBV5-1	TRBJ2-5	TRBD2	16	-	CASSARLAGVQETQYF	TGCGCCAGCAGCGCGCGACTAGCGGGAGTACAAGAGACCCAGTACTTC